Below, 9 T cell receptor beta chains from the same sample are listed, as sequenced in a study of cytomegalovirus exposure and HLA in healthy donors. Sequenced by immunoSEQ multiplex PCR; TCRdb stores in-frame clones only, minus some. The sample lists 150,000 to 200,000 clones; 85% were seen once. Material: PBMCs. The receptors come from a man aged 25-45 years in good health and CMV-seropositive.

The chain employs TRBV19 and TRBJ2-7; perhaps TRBD1 as D (6 bases). CDR1 LNHDA and CDR2 SQIVND come from the germline V gene (reference sequence). V shed 5 bases and J shed 2 bases, with 16 bases lying between them. The CDR3 contains 15 residues. The CDR3 reads CASSWGPTEPYEQYF. Written as DNA, the CDR3 is TGTGCCAGTAGTTGGGGGCCGACAGAACCCTACGAGCAGTACTTC.

The J gene is TRBJ1-1, the V gene TRBV9; no definite D call. This CDR3 contains 12 residues. Trimming took off 4 bases at V and 3 bases at J, with 7 bases between the two ends. The germline V gene has CDR1 SGDLS and CDR2 YYNGEE. Here the CDR3 reads CASSRHYTEAFF. The DNA for the CDR3 is TGTGCCAGCAGCCGACATTACACTGAAGCTTTCTTT. The whole variable domain, filled in from reference TRBV9 and TRBJ1-1, reads DSGVTQTPKHLITATGQRVTLRCSPRSGDLSVYWYQQSLDQGLQFLIQYYNGEERAKGNILERFSAQQFPDLHSELNLSSLELGDSALYFCASSRHYTEAFFGQGTRLTVV.

This chain connects TRBV19 to TRBJ1-5; D may be TRBD1 (5 bases). The length of the CDR3 is 14 residues. V lost 7 bases, J lost 2 bases, and 12 bases lay in between. Germline V gene lookup returns CDR1 LNHDA and CDR2 SQIVND (reference sequence). In DNA form, the CDR3 reads TGTGCCAGTATAAGGGGATACGGCAATCAGCCCCAGCATTTT. Residues: CASIRGYGNQPQHF.

The J gene is TRBJ2-3, the V gene TRBV19; D possibly corresponds to TRBD1 (6 bases). CDR3 size: 14 residues. Germline CDR1 reads LNHDA; CDR2 reads SQIVND (reference sequence). The V and J ends lost 5 bases and 7 bases respectively, with 16 bases between them. The CDR3 region is CASSLTGGEYTQYF. In DNA, the CDR3 is TGTGCCAGTAGTTTGACAGGAGGCGAGTATACGCAGTATTTT. Full variable domain (remainder filled in from reference TRBV19 and TRBJ2-3): DGGITQSPKYLFRKEGQNVTLSCEQNLNHDAMYWYRQDPGQGLRLIYYSQIVNDFQKGDIAEGYSVSREKKESFPLTVTSAQKNPTAFYLCASSLTGGEYTQYFGPGTRLTVL.

The genes are TRBV18 and TRBJ1-5, with D uncertain. Trimming stripped 0 bases from V and 0 bases from J, with 6 bases between. Germline V gives CDR1 KGHSH, CDR2 LQKENI. This CDR3 contains 15 residues. The CDR3, as DNA: TGTGCCAGCTCACCACCCGGTTATAGCAATCAGCCCCAGCATTTT. Translation: CASSPPGYSNQPQHF.

A word on this clone: One end of the junction varies from germline; a read error may be responsible. The chain uses TRBV6-5 and TRBJ2-7; TRBD1 agrees at 12 bases. The CDR3 contains 14 residues. Germline assignment: CDR1 MNHEY and CDR2 SVGAGI. DNA for the CDR3: TGTGCCAGCAGTTACGGGACAGGGGGCAGCGGGTCCCACTTC. It translates to CASSYGTGGSGSHF.

A few counts support this clone. The chain combines TRBV19 with TRBJ1-6, with 12 bases identical to TRBD1. Germline values: CDR1 LNHDA, CDR2 SQIVND (reference sequence). The CDR3 runs 16 residues. V lost 4 bases to trimming and J lost 9 bases; unmatched junction nucleotides: 7. The CDR3 region has the DNA TGTGCCAGTAGTACCCGGGACAGGGGGCTGAGTTCACCCCTCCACTTT. Translated: CASSTRDRGLSSPLHF.

Comment on this clone: Other DNA sequences in this sample translate to the same CDR3. The V and J genes are TRBV19 and TRBJ2-1, with 8 bases identical to TRBD1. Trimming took 6 bases from V and 4 from J; bases not matched to a gene: 5. The CDR3 totals 14 residues. Germline-derived CDR1 and CDR2 are LNHDA and SQIVND (reference sequence). In DNA, the CDR3 is TGTGCCAGTAGGCCCGGGACAGGATACAATGAGCAGTTCTTC. Translation gives CASRPGTGYNEQFF. The full variable domain, in which reference TRBV19 and TRBJ2-1 provide the parts outside the CDR3, is DGGITQSPKYLFRKEGQNVTLSCEQNLNHDAMYWYRQDPGQGLRLIYYSQIVNDFQKGDIAEGYSVSREKKESFPLTVTSAQKNPTAFYLCASRPGTGYNEQFFGPGTRLTVL.

V usage is TRBV19 and J usage is TRBJ1-2; 7 positions match TRBD1. Germline-derived CDR1 and CDR2 are LNHDA and SQIVND (reference sequence). J gave up 1 base and V 5 bases, and 7 bases lay outside the gene matches. This CDR3 is 15 amino acids long. This CDR3 reads CASSLDRERNYGYTF. The CDR3 DNA follows: TGTGCCAGTAGTCTCGACAGGGAGCGTAACTATGGCTACACCTTC.